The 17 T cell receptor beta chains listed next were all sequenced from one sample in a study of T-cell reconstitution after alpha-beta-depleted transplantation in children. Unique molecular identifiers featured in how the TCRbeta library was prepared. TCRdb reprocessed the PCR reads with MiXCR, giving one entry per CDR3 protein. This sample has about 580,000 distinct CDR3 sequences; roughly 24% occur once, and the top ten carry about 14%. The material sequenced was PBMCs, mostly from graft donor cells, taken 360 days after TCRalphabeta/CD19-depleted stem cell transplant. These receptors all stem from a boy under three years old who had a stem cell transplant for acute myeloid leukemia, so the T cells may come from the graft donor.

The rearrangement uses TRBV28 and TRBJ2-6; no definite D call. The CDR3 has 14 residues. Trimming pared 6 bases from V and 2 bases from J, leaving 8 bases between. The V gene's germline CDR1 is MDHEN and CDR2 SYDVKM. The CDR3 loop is CASRPRPGANVLTF. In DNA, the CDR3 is TGTGCCAGCAGACCCCGACCTGGGGCCAACGTCCTGACTTTC.

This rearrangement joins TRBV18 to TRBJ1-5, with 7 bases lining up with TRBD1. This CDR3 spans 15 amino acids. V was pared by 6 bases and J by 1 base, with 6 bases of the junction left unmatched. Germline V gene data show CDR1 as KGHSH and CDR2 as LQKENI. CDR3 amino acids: CASSASGQSNQPQHF. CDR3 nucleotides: TGTGCCAGCTCGGCCTCGGGACAGAGCAATCAGCCCCAGCATTTT.

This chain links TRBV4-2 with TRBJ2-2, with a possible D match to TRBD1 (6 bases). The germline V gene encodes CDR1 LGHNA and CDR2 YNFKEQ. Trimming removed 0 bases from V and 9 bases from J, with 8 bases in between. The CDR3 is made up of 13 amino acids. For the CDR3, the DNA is TGTGCCAGCAGCCAAGATACAGGGTGGGAGCTGTTTTTT. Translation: CASSQDTGWELFF.

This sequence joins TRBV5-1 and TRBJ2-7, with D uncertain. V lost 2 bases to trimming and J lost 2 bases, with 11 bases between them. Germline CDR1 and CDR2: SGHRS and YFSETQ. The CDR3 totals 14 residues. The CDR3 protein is CASSLSSGTYEQYF. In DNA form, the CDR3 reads TGCGCCAGCAGCTTATCCAGTGGGACCTACGAGCAGTACTTC. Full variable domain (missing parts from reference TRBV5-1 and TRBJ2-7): KAGVTQTPRYLIKTRGQQVTLSCSPISGHRSVSWYQQTPGQGLQFLFEYFSETQRNKGNFPGRFSGRQFSNSRSEMNVSTLELGDSALYLCASSLSSGTYEQYFGPGTRLTVT.

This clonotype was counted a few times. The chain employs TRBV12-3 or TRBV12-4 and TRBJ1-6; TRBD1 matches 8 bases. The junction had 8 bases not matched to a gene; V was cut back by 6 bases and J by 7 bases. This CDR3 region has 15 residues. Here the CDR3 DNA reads TGTGCCAGCAGCTATATGGACAGGGTGAATTCACCCCTCCACTTT. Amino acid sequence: CASSYMDRVNSPLHF.

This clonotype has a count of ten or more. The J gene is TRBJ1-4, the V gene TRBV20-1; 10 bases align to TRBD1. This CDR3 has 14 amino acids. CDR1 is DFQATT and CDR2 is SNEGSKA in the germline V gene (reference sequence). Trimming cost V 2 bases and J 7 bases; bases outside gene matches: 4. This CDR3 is CSARRGQGLEKLFF. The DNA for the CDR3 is TGCAGTGCTAGACGGGGACAGGGGCTTGAAAAACTGTTTTTT.

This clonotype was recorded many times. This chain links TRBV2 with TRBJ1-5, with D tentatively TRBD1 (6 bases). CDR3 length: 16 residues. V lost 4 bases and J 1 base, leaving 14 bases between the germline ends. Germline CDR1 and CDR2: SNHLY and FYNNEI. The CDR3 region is CASSGQALGSNQPQHF. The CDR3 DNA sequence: TGTGCCAGCAGTGGACAGGCCCTAGGGAGCAATCAGCCCCAGCATTTT.

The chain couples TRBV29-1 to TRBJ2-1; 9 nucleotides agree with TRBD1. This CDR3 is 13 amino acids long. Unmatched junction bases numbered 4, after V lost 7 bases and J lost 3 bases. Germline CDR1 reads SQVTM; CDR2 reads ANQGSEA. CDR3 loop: CSASGQGYNEQFF. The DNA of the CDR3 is TGCAGCGCCTCGGGACAGGGCTACAATGAGCAGTTCTTC.

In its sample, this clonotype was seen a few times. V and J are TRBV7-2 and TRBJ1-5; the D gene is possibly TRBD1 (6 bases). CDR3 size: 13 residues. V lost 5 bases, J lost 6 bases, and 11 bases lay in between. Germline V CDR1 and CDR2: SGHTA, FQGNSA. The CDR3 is CASSAQGIQPQHF. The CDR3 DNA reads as TGTGCCAGCAGCGCGCAGGGGATTCAGCCCCAGCATTTT.

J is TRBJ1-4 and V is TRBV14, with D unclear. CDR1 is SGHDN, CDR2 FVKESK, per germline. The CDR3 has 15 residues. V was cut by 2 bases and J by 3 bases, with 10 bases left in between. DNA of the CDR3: TGTGCCAGCAGCCAAAACAAGTTGGCTAATGAAAAACTGTTTTTT. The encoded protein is CASSQNKLANEKLFF.

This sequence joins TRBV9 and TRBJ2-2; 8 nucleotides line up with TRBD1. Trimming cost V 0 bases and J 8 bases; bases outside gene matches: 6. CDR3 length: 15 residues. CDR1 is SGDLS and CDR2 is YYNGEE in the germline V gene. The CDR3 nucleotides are TGTGCCAGCAGCGTAGACCCGGACAGGGCTGGGGAGCTGTTTTTT. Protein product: CASSVDPDRAGELFF.

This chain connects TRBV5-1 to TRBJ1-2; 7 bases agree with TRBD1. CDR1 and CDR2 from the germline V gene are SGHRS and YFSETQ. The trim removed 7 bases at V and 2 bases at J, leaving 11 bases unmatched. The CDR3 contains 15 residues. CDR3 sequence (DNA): TGCGCCAGCCGCGGACAGGAAGGGATAAACTATGGCTACACCTTC. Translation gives CASRGQEGINYGYTF.

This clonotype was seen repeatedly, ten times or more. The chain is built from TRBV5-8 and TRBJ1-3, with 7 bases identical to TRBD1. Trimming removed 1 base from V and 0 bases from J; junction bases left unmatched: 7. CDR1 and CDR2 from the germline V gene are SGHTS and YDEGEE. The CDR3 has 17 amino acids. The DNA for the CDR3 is TGTGCCAGCAGCTTGAGGGACAGCCTCCCCTCTGGAAACACCATATATTTT. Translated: CASSLRDSLPSGNTIYF.

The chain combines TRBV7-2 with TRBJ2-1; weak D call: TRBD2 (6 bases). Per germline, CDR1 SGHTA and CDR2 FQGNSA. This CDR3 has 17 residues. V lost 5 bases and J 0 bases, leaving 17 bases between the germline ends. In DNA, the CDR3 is TGTGCCAGCAGCCAGCGGGTGGCGGGGCCCTCCTACAATGAGCAGTTCTTC. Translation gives CASSQRVAGPSYNEQFF.

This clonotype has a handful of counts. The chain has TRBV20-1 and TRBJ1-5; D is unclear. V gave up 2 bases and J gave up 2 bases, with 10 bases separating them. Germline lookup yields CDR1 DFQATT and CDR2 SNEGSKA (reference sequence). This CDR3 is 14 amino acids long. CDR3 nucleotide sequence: TGCAGTGCTAGATTCGGCGGGGGCAATCAGCCCCAGCATTTT. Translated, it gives CSARFGGGNQPQHF.

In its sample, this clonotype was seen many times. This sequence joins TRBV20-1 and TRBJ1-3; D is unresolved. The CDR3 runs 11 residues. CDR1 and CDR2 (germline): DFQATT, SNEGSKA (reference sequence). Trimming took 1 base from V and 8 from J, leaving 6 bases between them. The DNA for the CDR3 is TGCAGTGCTAGAGTGCGGGACACCATATATTTT. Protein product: CSARVRDTIYF.

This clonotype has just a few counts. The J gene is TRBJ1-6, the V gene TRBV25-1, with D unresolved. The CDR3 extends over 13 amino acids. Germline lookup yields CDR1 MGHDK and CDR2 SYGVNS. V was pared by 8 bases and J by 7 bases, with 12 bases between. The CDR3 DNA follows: TGTGCCAGCCAAGACCGTGAGAATTCACCCCTCCACTTT. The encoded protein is CASQDRENSPLHF. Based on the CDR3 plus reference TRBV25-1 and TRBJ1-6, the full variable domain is EADIYQTPRYLVIGTGKKITLECSQTMGHDKMYWYQQDPGMELHLIHYSYGVNSTEKGDLSSESTVSRIRTEHFPLTLESARPSHTSQYLCASQDRENSPLHFGNGTRLTVT.